A selection of T cell receptor beta chains follows, all from one sample in a study of OX40 agonist ivuxolimab in advanced cancers. The protocol was immunoSEQ multiplex PCR, while the TCRdb copy is restricted to in-frame clones and leaves out a portion. The sample holds some 58,000 clones, approximately 84% seen once. Sample: CD4+ or CD8+ T cells sorted from blood, taken in a trial of the OX40 agonist ivuxolimab. The receptors shown here come from an adult with an advanced solid tumor such as melanoma, head and neck, liver or kidney cancer. CDR3s include the opening cysteine and the closing phenylalanine or tryptophan. D genes are given only for firm matches. Rows give clone size only sometimes, using once, few, many, or a class for an expanded clone.

once	.	TRBV7-8	TRBJ2-1	CASSLDGVAYNEQFF	TGTGCCAGCAGCTTAGACGGGGTGGCCTACAATGAGCAGTTCTTC
.	.	TRBV30	TRBJ1-4	CAWSPAGGLNEKLFF	TGTGCCTGGAGCCCTGCGGGGGGACTTAATGAAAAACTGTTTTTT
.	.	TRBV6-5	TRBJ2-5	CASSYGAGTYQETQYF	TGTGCCAGCAGTTACGGGGCGGGTACCTACCAAGAGACCCAGTACTTC
.	TRBD2	TRBV28	TRBJ2-7	CASSLALAVLSYEQYF	TGTGCCAGCAGTTTAGCGCTAGCGGTTCTCTCCTACGAGCAGTACTTC
once	.	TRBV28	TRBJ2-7	CASSLGYTSYEQYF	TGTGCCAGCAGTTTGGGTTACACCTCCTACGAGCAGTACTTC
.	.	TRBV28	TRBJ2-1	CASSSPGPLNHNEQFF	TGTGCCAGCAGTTCCCCCGGCCCCCTTAACCACAATGAGCAGTTCTTC
.	.	TRBV7-6	TRBJ2-5	CASSPTSGTGETQYF	TGTGCCAGCAGCCCGACGTCCGGGACGGGGGAGACCCAGTACTTC
.	.	TRBV9	TRBJ2-7	CASSAWGARNEQYF	TGTGCCAGCAGCGCCTGGGGGGCCCGAAACGAGCAGTACTTC
.	.	TRBV19	TRBJ2-7	CASGTFYEQYF	TGTGCCAGCGGGACCTTCTACGAGCAGTACTTC
.	.	TRBV5-1	TRBJ2-5	CASTLQGRQETQYF	TGCGCCAGCACGCTACAGGGTCGGCAAGAGACCCAGTACTTC
.	.	TRBV19	TRBJ1-5	CASSPQDGYNQPQHF	TGTGCCAGTAGCCCCCAGGATGGTTACAATCAGCCCCAGCATTTT
.	TRBD1	TRBV5-1	TRBJ2-2	CASSWDRGPNTGELFF	TGCGCCAGCAGCTGGGACAGGGGGCCCAACACCGGGGAGCTGTTTTTT
.	.	TRBV5-1	TRBJ2-3	CASSPGASSDTQYF	TGCGCCAGCAGCCCCGGGGCTTCCTCAGATACGCAGTATTTT
once	.	TRBV2	TRBJ2-5	CASSEVVTQYF	TGTGCCAGCAGTGAGGTGGTTACCCAGTACTTC
once	TRBD2	TRBV19	TRBJ2-7	CASSRASGRSYEQYF	TGTGCCAGTAGTAGGGCTAGCGGGAGGTCGTACGAGCAGTACTTC
.	TRBD1	TRBV19	TRBJ2-1	CASSIQGAYNEQFF	TGTGCCAGTAGTATACAGGGGGCGTACAATGAGCAGTTCTTC
.	.	TRBV5-1	TRBJ2-2	CASSLAGLNTGELFF	TGCGCCAGCAGCTTGGCAGGCCTCAACACCGGGGAGCTGTTTTTT
.	.	TRBV18	TRBJ1-1	CASSPGRGSTEAFF	TGTGCCAGCTCACCAGGAAGGGGGAGCACTGAAGCTTTCTTT
.	TRBD1	TRBV19	TRBJ1-3	CASSGLDRGLGNTIYF	TGTGCCAGTAGCGGCTTGGACAGGGGGCTTGGAAACACCATATATTTT
.	.	TRBV6-5	TRBJ1-3	CASRRLGTSGNTIYF	TGTGCCAGCAGACGCCTCGGGACCTCTGGAAACACCATATATTTT
.	TRBD1	TRBV9	TRBJ2-3	CASSVRQGDTQYF	TGTGCCAGCAGCGTCCGACAGGGAGATACGCAGTATTTT
.	.	TRBV27	TRBJ1-5	CASTLREGPQHF	TGTGCCAGCACCCTAAGGGAGGGGCCCCAGCATTTT
.	TRBD1	TRBV11-3	TRBJ2-7	CASSPGQGGEQYF	TGTGCCAGCAGCCCGGGACAGGGAGGCGAGCAGTACTTC
.	.	TRBV5-1	TRBJ1-1	CASSRRSYTEAFF	TGCGCCAGCAGCCGTCGGTCTTACACTGAAGCTTTCTTT
.	TRBD1	TRBV29-1	TRBJ2-7	CSANSDRGPYEQYF	TGCAGCGCCAATTCGGACAGGGGGCCTTACGAGCAGTACTTC
.	.	TRBV28	TRBJ2-1	CASSLLGGEQFF	TGTGCCAGCAGTTTACTCGGGGGTGAGCAGTTCTTC
.	.	TRBV5-1	TRBJ1-1	CASRPQTNTEAFF	TGCGCCAGCAGACCCCAGACGAACACTGAAGCTTTCTTT
.	.	TRBV7-6	TRBJ2-3	CASSYGVWDTDTQYF	TGTGCCAGCAGCTACGGGGTTTGGGACACAGATACGCAGTATTTT
.	TRBD1	TRBV10-2	TRBJ2-7	CASTGRTGDNEQYF	TGCGCCAGCACTGGCCGGACAGGGGACAACGAGCAGTACTTC
once	TRBD1	TRBV19	TRBJ2-7	CATALGQGSYEQYF	TGTGCCACCGCGTTAGGACAGGGATCCTACGAGCAGTACTTC
.	TRBD1	TRBV5-1	TRBJ1-1	CASMAGQGARGTEAFF	TGCGCCAGCATGGCGGGACAGGGGGCGCGGGGCACTGAAGCTTTCTTT
.	.	TRBV28	TRBJ1-5	CASKLINQPQHF	TGTGCCAGCAAACTCATCAATCAGCCCCAGCATTTT
.	TRBD1	TRBV5-4	TRBJ2-3	CASSLGTVPGTDTQYF	TGTGCCAGCAGCCTGGGGACAGTTCCGGGCACAGATACGCAGTATTTT
.	.	TRBV9	TRBJ2-2	CASSLRQWAGELFF	TGTGCCAGCAGCCTCAGACAGTGGGCCGGGGAGCTGTTTTTT
.	.	TRBV19	TRBJ2-2	CASRVVRKDTGELFF	TGTGCCAGTAGGGTGGTGCGTAAGGACACCGGGGAGCTGTTTTTT
.	.	TRBV7-6	TRBJ2-1	CASSLRHNEQFF	TGTGCCAGCAGCTTAAGACACAATGAGCAGTTCTTC
.	TRBD1	TRBV5-1	TRBJ1-1	CASSFDRAEAFF	TGCGCCAGCAGCTTCGACAGGGCTGAAGCTTTCTTT
.	.	TRBV30	TRBJ1-6	CAWSVVGKVKPLHF	TGTGCCTGGAGTGTAGTGGGGAAAGTAAAACCCCTCCACTTT
.	TRBD1	TRBV19	TRBJ2-7	CASSGQGSYEQYF	TGTGCCAGTAGCGGACAGGGAAGCTACGAGCAGTACTTC
medium-sized	TRBD2	TRBV7-9	TRBJ2-7	CASSLSTSGPYEQYF	TGTGCCAGCAGTCTCTCGACTAGCGGCCCCTACGAGCAGTACTTC
.	TRBD1	TRBV2	TRBJ2-6	CASSAHPGQGAYGANVLTF	TGTGCCAGCAGTGCCCATCCGGGACAGGGGGCGTACGGGGCCAACGTCCTGACTTTC
.	TRBD1	TRBV6-6	TRBJ1-4	CASRLQGEFANEKLFF	TGTGCCAGCAGATTACAGGGGGAGTTTGCTAATGAAAAACTGTTTTTT
.	TRBD1	TRBV5-6	TRBJ2-1	CASRPTGTASYNEQFF	TGTGCCAGCAGACCAACCGGGACAGCTTCCTACAATGAGCAGTTCTTC
.	.	TRBV9	TRBJ1-1	CASTLGGLGTEAFF	TGTGCCAGCACCTTGGGGGGACTGGGCACTGAAGCTTTCTTT
.	TRBD2	TRBV5-1	TRBJ2-4	CASSLRDYKNIQYF	TGCGCCAGCAGCTTGCGGGACTACAAAAACATTCAGTACTTC
once	TRBD1	TRBV18	TRBJ1-1	CASSSGQGVEAFF	TGTGCCAGCTCATCGGGACAGGGAGTGGAGGCTTTCTTT